This TCR beta chain stems from a study of CD8+ T cells in alopecia areata. Across the study: Treated patients received oral tofacitinib, 5 to 10 mg twice daily. Severity was scored as percentage of affected scalp area in treated patients. Study findings and constraints: Scalp clonality decreased significantly with tofacitinib, and so did expanded CD8+ clones among the top 100.

As to treatment: oral pan-JAK inhibitor, 5-10 mg twice daily. Obtained from alopecia areata patients were lesional scalp punch biopsies along with peripheral blood. CDR1 and CDR2 (germline): SEHNR, FQNEAQ (reference sequence). The CDR3 spans 18 residues. Trimming took off 1 base at V and 3 bases at J, with 22 bases between the two ends. RNA, once extracted, was reverse transcribed into cDNA for use as the sequencing template. The repertoire was sequenced with immunoSEQ multiplex PCR; TCRdb's copy has only in-frame clones and lacks some. The sample gives 95,000 to 100,000 clones, 55% to 75% of which show up once; 15% to 20% is in the top ten. Note on this clone: Its matching antigen is unknown.

This clonotype was sampled from a human donor with alopecia areata. This specimen was CD8+ T cells sorted from blood, taken at roughly week 58, from a patient treated with tofacitinib. This chain connects TRBV7-9 to TRBJ2-7; D unclear. The CDR3 protein is CASSLGDSPGRHHYEQYF. CDR3 coding DNA: TGTGCCAGCAGCTTAGGGGATTCCCCGGGCCGCCATCACTACGAGCAGTACTTC.